The following is a T cell receptor beta chain sequence with its context. What it recognizes is unknown. V lost 2 bases, J lost 6 bases, and 7 bases lay in between. There are 12 residues in the CDR3. Germline CDR1 and CDR2: MNHNY and SVGAGI (reference sequence). Researchers report immunoSEQ v3.0 was run at survey level. TCRdb's table, derived via immunoSEQ multiplex PCR, lists solely in-frame clones and lacks some. The repertoire holds 25,000 to 40,000 clones, with 70% to 90% as singletons. This sample was included in a study of long-term antiretroviral therapy in people with HIV. The overall study: The earliest samples predate the 2015 immediate-ART recommendation by about a decade. Findings of the study overall: Pre-ART clonal expansions dominated every time point's repertoire.

Cryopreserved PBMC samples of about 0.85-11 million cells were used for DNA extraction. V is TRBV6-6 and J is TRBJ1-1; D unclear. Here the sequenced sample was unsorted PBMCs, taken 1.1 years after starting antiretroviral therapy. The sequence was collected from a man aged 18-30 years with HIV. In DNA, the CDR3 is TGTGCCAGCAGTTACAGCCGCTCTGAAGCTTTCTTT. Its protein is CASSYSRSEAFF.